This is a list of T cell receptor beta chains from one sample in a study of CD8+CD57+ T cells in acquired aplastic anemia. TCRdb re-analysed the reads in MiXCR, keeping a single row per CDR3 protein. The table shows more than 95,000 distinct CDR3 sequences, with less than 50% occurring only once. Source material: sorted CD4+, CD8+, or CD8+CD57+ T cells (not recorded which) from PBMCs. All receptors come from a human donor with aplastic anemia. Each CDR3 is given with its conserved first and last residue. The order of the fields is V gene, CDR3 length, J gene, CDR3 protein.

TRBV7-2,16,TRBJ1-5,CASSLVGGYSNQPQHF
TRBV20-1,15,TRBJ2-1,CSASWTSGGRSEQFF
TRBV18,15,TRBJ1-3,CASSPIDSSGNTIYF
TRBV27,16,TRBJ2-3,CASSLSSGLAGDTQYF
TRBV15,14,TRBJ1-1,CATTPVGVNTEAFF
TRBV12-3/TRBV12-4,13,TRBJ1-2,CASSPGERYGYTF
TRBV20-1,14,TRBJ1-1,CSARGPVVNTEAFF
TRBV12-3/TRBV12-4,16,TRBJ1-3,CASSRDTSPSGNTIYF
TRBV19,15,TRBJ1-6,CASSGGAQKNSPLHF
TRBV5-4,17,TRBJ2-3,CASSFFGTEISTDTQYF
TRBV6-5,12,TRBJ2-7,CASSSSGFEQYF
TRBV6-1,15,TRBJ1-1,CASSRTGTGVTEAFF
TRBV2,15,TRBJ2-5,CASSAGTVIGETQYF
TRBV19,13,TRBJ1-1,CASSIISNTEAFF
TRBV12-3/TRBV12-4,15,TRBJ2-1,CASSYELAGGDEQFF
TRBV10-3,13,TRBJ2-1,CAINGGRDNEQFF
TRBV15,12,TRBJ2-1,CATSRDGQEQFF
TRBV25-1,16,TRBJ1-4,CASSEWEMGTVEKLFF
TRBV6-2/TRBV6-3,13,TRBJ1-2,CASRTDITYGYTF
TRBV2,14,TRBJ1-1,CASSPRVTNTEAFF
TRBV5-5,15,TRBJ1-2,CASSLVMDASFGYTF
TRBV28,14,TRBJ1-2,CASSLGGDHYGYTF
TRBV5-1,14,TRBJ2-4,CASSDGTARGIQYF
TRBV10-2,12,TRBJ1-3,CASEGAGNTIYF
TRBV10-1,15,TRBJ2-1,CASSPGTGGSNEQFF
TRBV25-1,14,TRBJ1-1,CASSESWGSTEAFF
TRBV6-4,15,TRBJ1-2,CASSDMSRINYGYTF
TRBV20-1,16,TRBJ1-5,CSARDGRSGGNQPQHF
TRBV5-6,12,TRBJ1-2,CASSSALRGYTF
TRBV6-1,14,TRBJ2-5,CACCLGTLPETQYF
TRBV19,11,TRBJ1-4,CASTTGGKLFF
TRBV7-2,14,TRBJ2-2,CASSLARQTGELFF
TRBV7-3,16,TRBJ2-2,CASSLEAAENTGELFF
TRBV24-1,15,TRBJ1-5,CATSSATGNNQPQHF
TRBV29-1,13,TRBJ2-1,CSVSRGRPNEQFF
TRBV5-8,17,TRBJ1-5,CASSYHQNSYSNQPQHF
TRBV7-6,15,TRBJ1-2,CASSSSLQGAYGYTF
TRBV7-6,14,TRBJ1-3,CASSRGDSSNTIYF